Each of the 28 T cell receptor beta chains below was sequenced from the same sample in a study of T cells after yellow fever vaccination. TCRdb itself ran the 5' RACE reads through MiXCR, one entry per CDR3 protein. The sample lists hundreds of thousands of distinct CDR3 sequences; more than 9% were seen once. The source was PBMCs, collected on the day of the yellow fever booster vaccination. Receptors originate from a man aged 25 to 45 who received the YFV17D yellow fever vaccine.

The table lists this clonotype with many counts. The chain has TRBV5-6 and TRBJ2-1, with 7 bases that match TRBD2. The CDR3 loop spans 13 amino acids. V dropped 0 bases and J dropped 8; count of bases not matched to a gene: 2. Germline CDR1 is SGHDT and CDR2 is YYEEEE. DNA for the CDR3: TGTGCCAGCAGCTTGGGCGGGAGCTATGAGCAGTTCTTC. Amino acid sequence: CASSLGGSYEQFF.

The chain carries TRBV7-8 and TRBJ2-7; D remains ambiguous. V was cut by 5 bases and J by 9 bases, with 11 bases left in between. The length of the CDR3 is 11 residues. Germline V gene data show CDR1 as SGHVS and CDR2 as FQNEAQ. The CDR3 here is CASSVGRGQYF. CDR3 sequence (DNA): TGTGCCAGCAGCGTCGGGCGTGGGCAGTACTTC.

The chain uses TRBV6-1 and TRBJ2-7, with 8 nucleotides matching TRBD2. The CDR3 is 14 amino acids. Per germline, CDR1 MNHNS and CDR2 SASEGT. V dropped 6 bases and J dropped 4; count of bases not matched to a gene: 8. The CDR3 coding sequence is TGTGCCAGCAGACTCACTAGCGGCTCATACGAGCAGTACTTC. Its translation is CASRLTSGSYEQYF.

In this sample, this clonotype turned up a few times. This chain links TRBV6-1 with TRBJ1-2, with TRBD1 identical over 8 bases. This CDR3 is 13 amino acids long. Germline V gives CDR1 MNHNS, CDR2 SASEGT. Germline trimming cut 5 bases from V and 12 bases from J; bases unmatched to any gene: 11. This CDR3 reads CASSPRDRFTDTF. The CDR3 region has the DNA TGTGCCAGCAGTCCCCGGGACAGGTTTACAGACACCTTC.

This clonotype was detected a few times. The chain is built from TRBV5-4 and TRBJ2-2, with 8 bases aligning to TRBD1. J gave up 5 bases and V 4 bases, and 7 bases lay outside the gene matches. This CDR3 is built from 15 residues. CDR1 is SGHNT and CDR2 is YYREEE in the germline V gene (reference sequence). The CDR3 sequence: CASSGINRGTGELFF. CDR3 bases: TGTGCCAGCAGCGGAATAAACAGGGGGACCGGGGAGCTGTTTTTT.

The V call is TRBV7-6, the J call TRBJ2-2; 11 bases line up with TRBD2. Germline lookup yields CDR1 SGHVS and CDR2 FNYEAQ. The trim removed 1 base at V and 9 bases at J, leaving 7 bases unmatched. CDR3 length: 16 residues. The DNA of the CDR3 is TGTGCCAGCAGCTTAGAGACTAGCGGGAATTTCTGGGAGCTGTTTTTT. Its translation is CASSLETSGNFWELFF.

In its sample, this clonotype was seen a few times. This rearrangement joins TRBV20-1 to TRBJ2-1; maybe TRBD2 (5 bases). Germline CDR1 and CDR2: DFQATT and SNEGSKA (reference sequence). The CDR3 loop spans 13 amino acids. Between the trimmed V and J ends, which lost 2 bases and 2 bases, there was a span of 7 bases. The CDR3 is CSARHGAYNEQFF. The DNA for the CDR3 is TGCAGTGCTAGACACGGGGCCTACAATGAGCAGTTCTTC.

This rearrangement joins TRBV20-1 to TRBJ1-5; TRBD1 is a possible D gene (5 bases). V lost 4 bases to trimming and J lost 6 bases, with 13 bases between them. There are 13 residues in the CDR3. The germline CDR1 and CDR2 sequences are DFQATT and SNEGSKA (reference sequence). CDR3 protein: CSAKAGRGQPQHF. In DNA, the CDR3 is TGCAGTGCTAAGGCAGGGCGGGGTCAGCCCCAGCATTTT.

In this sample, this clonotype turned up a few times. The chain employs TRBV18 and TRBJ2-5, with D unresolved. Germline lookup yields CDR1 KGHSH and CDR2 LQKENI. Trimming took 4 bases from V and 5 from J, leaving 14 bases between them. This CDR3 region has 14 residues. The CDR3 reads CASSRSEASETQYF. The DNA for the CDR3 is TGTGCCAGCTCACGCTCCGAGGCCTCTGAGACCCAGTACTTC.

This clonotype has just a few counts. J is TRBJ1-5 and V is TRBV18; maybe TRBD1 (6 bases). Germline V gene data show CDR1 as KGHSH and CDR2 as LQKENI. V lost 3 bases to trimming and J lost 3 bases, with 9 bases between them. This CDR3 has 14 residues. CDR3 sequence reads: CASSPGHNNQPQHF. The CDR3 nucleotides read TGTGCCAGCTCACCGGGACACAACAATCAGCCCCAGCATTTT.

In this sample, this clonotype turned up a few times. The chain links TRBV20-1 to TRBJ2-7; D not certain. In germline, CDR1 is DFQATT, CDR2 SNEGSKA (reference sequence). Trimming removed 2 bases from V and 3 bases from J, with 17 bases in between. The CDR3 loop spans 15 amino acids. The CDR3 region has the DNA TGCAGTGCTAGAACTCGTGGGCCTTTGGGCTACGAGCAGTACTTC. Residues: CSARTRGPLGYEQYF.

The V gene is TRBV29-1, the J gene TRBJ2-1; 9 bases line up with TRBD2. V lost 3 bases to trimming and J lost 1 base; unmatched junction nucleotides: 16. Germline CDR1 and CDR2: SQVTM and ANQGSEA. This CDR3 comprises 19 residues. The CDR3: CSVDRLAGGPFRSYNEQFF. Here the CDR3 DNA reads TGCAGCGTTGATCGTCTGGCGGGAGGGCCTTTCCGGTCCTACAATGAGCAGTTCTTC.

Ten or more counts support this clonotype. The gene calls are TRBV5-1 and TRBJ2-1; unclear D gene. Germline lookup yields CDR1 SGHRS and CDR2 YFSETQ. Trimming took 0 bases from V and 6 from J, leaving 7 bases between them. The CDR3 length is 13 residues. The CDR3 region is CASSLDYGNEQFF. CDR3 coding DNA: TGCGCCAGCAGCTTGGACTATGGCAATGAGCAGTTCTTC.

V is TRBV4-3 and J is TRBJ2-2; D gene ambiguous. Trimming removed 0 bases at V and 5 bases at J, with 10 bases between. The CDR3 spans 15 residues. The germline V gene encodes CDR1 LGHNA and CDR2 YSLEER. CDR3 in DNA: TGCGCCAGCAGCCAAGATCATATGGGTACCGGGGAGCTGTTTTTT. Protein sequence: CASSQDHMGTGELFF.

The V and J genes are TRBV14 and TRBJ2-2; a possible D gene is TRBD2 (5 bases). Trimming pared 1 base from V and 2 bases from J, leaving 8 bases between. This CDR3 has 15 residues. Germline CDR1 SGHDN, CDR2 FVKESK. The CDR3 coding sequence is TGTGCCAGCAGCCAAGTGGGGAGCAACACCGGGGAGCTGTTTTTT. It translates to CASSQVGSNTGELFF.

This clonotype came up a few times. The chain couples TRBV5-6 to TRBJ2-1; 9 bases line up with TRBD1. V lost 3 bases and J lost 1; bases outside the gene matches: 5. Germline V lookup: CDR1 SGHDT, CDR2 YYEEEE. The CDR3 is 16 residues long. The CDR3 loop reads CASSWDRAASYNEQFF. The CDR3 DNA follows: TGTGCCAGCAGCTGGGACAGGGCGGCATCCTACAATGAGCAGTTCTTC.

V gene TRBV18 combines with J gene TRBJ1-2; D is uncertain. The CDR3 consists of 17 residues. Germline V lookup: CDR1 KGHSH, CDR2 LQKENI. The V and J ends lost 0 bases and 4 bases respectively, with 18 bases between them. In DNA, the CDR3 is TGTGCCAGCTCACCACCCAGGACCAGCCTCTTGGGCTATGGCTACACCTTC. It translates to CASSPPRTSLLGYGYTF.

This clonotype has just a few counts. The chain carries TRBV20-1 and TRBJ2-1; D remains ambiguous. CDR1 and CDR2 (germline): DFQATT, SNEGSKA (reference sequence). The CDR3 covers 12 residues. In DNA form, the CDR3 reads TGCAGCCGGTCTAGCTCCTACAATGAGCAGTTCTTC. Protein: CSRSSSYNEQFF.

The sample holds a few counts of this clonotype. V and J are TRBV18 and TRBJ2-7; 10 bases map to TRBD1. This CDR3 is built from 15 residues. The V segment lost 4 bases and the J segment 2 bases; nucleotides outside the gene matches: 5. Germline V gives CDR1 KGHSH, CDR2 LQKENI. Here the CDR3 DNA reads TGTGCCAGCTCACAATCCGGGACAGGGGCCTACGAGCAGTACTTC. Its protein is CASSQSGTGAYEQYF.

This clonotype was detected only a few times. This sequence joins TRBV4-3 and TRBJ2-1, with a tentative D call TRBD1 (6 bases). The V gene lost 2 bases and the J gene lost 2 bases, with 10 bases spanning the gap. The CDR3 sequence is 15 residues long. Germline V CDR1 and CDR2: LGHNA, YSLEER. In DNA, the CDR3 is TGCGCCAGCAGCCAACTGGACAGAGCCTACAATGAGCAGTTCTTC. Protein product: CASSQLDRAYNEQFF.

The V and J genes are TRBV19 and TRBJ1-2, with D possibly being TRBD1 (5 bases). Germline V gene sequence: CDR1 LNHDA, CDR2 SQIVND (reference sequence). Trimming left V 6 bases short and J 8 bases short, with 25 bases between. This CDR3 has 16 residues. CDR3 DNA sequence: TGTGCCAGTAGCCCCGTCGCCTTGTCGGGGCGGGGGGGCTACACCTTC. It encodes CASSPVALSGRGGYTF.

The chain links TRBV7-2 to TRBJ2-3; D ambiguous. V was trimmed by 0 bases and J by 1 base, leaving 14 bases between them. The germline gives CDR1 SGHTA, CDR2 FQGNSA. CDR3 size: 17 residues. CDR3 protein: CASSLAQGDFRTDTQYF. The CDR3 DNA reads TGTGCCAGCAGCTTAGCCCAAGGTGACTTCCGCACAGATACGCAGTATTTT.

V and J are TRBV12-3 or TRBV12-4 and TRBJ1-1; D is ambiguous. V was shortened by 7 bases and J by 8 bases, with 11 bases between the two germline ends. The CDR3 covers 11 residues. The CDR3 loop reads CASTPRQEAFF. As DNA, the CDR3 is TGTGCCAGCACTCCCAGGCAGGAAGCTTTCTTT.

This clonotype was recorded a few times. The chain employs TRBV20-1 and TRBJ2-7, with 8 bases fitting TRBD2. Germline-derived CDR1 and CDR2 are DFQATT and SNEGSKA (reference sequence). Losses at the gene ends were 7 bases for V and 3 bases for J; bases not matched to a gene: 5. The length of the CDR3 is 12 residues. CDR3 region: CSEREFGYEQYF. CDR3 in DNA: TGCAGTGAGCGGGAGTTCGGCTACGAGCAGTACTTC.

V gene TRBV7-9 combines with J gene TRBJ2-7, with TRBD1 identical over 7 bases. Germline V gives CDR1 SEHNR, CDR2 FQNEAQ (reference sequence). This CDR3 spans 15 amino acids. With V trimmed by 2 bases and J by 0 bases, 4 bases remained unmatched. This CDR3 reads CASSLLRQGSYEQYF. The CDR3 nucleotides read TGTGCCAGCAGCTTATTACGACAGGGCTCCTACGAGCAGTACTTC.

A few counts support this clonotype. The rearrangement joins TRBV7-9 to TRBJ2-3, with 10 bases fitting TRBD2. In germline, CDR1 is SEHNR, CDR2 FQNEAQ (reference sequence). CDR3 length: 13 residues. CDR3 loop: CAGKREGSDTQYF. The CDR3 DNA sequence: TGTGCTGGCAAGCGGGAGGGGTCAGATACGCAGTATTTT. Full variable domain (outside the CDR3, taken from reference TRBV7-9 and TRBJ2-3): DTGVSQNPRHKITKRGQNVTFRCDPISEHNRLYWYRQTLGQGPEFLTYFQNEAQLEKSRLLSDRFSAERPKGSFSTLEIQRTEQGDSAMYLCAGKREGSDTQYFGPGTRLTVL.

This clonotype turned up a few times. The CDR3 protein is CASTFAPDRGADTQYF. The CDR3, as DNA: TGTGCCAGCACCTTCGCCCCGGACCGGGGCGCAGATACGCAGTATTTT. The chain recombines TRBV5-6 with TRBJ2-3; D may match TRBD1 or TRBD2 (5 bases each). In germline, CDR1 is SGHDT, CDR2 YYEEEE. Trimming pared 6 bases from V and 4 bases from J, leaving 21 bases between. The CDR3 has 16 amino acids.

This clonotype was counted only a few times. Here the CDR3 reads CASSYSQQNTEAFF. CDR3 bases: TGTGCCAGCAGTTACAGCCAACAGAACACTGAAGCTTTCTTT. This sequence joins TRBV6-5 and TRBJ1-1; D is unresolved. The V end was cut by 2 bases, the J end by 1 base, with 8 bases between. The CDR3 totals 14 residues. Germline V gene data show CDR1 as MNHEY and CDR2 as SVGAGI.